This is a list of T cell receptor beta chains from one sample in a study of cytomegalovirus exposure and HLA in healthy donors. Measured with immunoSEQ multiplex PCR; TCRdb has only the in-frame clones, and not every one. The repertoire holds about 130,000 clones, with 75% to 85% as singletons. The sample consisted of PBMCs. These receptor sequences come from a woman aged 40 to 50 in good health and CMV-seropositive. CDR3s include the opening cysteine and the closing phenylalanine or tryptophan. D genes are given only for firm matches. Clone sizes are given selectively: once, few, many, or a class where the clone is expanded.

J gene	V gene	clone size	D gene	CDR3 protein	CDR3 DNA
TRBJ2-2	TRBV11-2	NA	TRBD1	CASSFKAGGPGELFF	TGTGCCAGCAGCTTCAAGGCAGGGGGCCCCGGGGAGCTGTTTTTT
TRBJ2-3	TRBV9	NA	NA	CASTPSLVTDTQYF	TGTGCCAGCACCCCTTCACTAGTAACAGATACGCAGTATTTT
TRBJ1-1	TRBV7-6	NA	TRBD1	CASSLGAGTGGTEAFF	TGTGCCAGCAGCTTAGGGGCCGGGACAGGGGGCACTGAAGCTTTCTTT
TRBJ2-3	TRBV6-1	NA	TRBD2	CASSEGAGGWDTQYF	TGTGCCAGCAGTGAAGGAGCGGGGGGGTGGGATACGCAGTATTTT
TRBJ2-6	TRBV28	NA	NA	CASLESSGANVLTF	TGTGCCAGCTTGGAGAGCTCTGGGGCCAACGTCCTGACTTTC
TRBJ1-4	TRBV5-1	few	TRBD1	CASSTGQGSTNEKLFF	TGCGCCAGCAGCACGGGACAGGGCTCAACTAATGAAAAACTGTTTTTT
TRBJ1-5	TRBV28	NA	NA	CASSSLSGGGQPQHF	TGTGCCAGCAGTTCCCTTTCGGGGGGAGGACAGCCCCAGCATTTT
TRBJ2-1	TRBV27	NA	NA	CASSLWAGYNEQFF	TGTGCCAGCAGTTTATGGGCAGGGTACAATGAGCAGTTCTTC
TRBJ2-3	TRBV5-1	NA	TRBD1	CASTTDRGEGTDTQYF	TGCGCCAGCACCACAGACAGGGGCGAGGGCACAGATACGCAGTATTTT
TRBJ1-2	TRBV9	NA	TRBD1	CASSKTGAYGYTF	TGTGCCAGCAGCAAGACAGGGGCCTATGGCTACACCTTC
TRBJ1-1	TRBV2	NA	TRBD1	CASSGVGQGAKLTEAFF	TGTGCCAGCAGTGGCGTGGGACAGGGGGCGAAGTTGACTGAAGCTTTCTTT
TRBJ2-2	TRBV15	NA	TRBD1	CATSRDRGRTGELFF	TGTGCCACCAGCAGGGACAGGGGTCGGACCGGGGAGCTGTTTTTT
TRBJ2-2	TRBV9	NA	TRBD1	CASSIRQGNTGELFF	TGTGCCAGCAGCATACGACAGGGGAACACCGGGGAGCTGTTTTTT
TRBJ1-4	TRBV29-1	NA	NA	CSVEKREELFF	TGCAGCGTTGAAAAACGGGAGGAACTGTTTTTT
TRBJ2-2	TRBV19	NA	TRBD2	CASIRGGREASKENTGELFF	TGTGCCAGTATCCGAGGGGGGCGGGAGGCCTCAAAGGAGAACACCGGGGAGCTGTTTTTT
TRBJ1-3	TRBV9	NA	NA	CASSVLDSAGNTIYF	TGTGCCAGCAGCGTATTGGACAGTGCTGGAAACACCATATATTTT
TRBJ2-5	TRBV19	NA	TRBD1	CASSPRQGWGQETQYF	TGTGCCAGTAGTCCCCGACAGGGCTGGGGGCAAGAGACCCAGTACTTC
TRBJ2-1	TRBV6-1	NA	NA	CASSEVSGNEQFF	TGTGCCAGCAGTGAAGTTTCGGGAAATGAGCAGTTCTTC
TRBJ2-7	TRBV29-1	NA	NA	CSVPGLSSYEQYF	TGCAGCGTTCCGGGACTTAGCTCCTACGAGCAGTACTTC
TRBJ1-6	TRBV19	NA	NA	CATLATGGNSPLHF	TGTGCCACCCTAGCGACCGGCGGTAACTCACCCCTCCACTTT
TRBJ2-1	TRBV9	NA	NA	CASSLQGYNEQFF	TGTGCCAGCAGCCTTCAGGGATACAATGAGCAGTTCTTC
TRBJ1-1	TRBV13	NA	TRBD1	CASSPTGQGVLLVTEAFF	TGTGCCAGCAGCCCAACGGGACAGGGGGTTCTATTGGTCACTGAAGCTTTCTTT
TRBJ1-4	TRBV14	NA	NA	CASSQQGRNEKLFF	TGTGCCAGCAGCCAACAGGGTCGGAATGAAAAACTGTTTTTT
TRBJ1-6	TRBV6-5	NA	TRBD1	CASERGPNSPLHF	TGTGCCTCTGAGAGGGGGCCCAATTCACCCCTCCACTTT
TRBJ1-1	TRBV7-9	few	NA	CASTHGGAKAFF	TGTGCCAGCACCCACGGGGGGGCGAAAGCTTTCTTT
TRBJ2-1	TRBV7-3	NA	TRBD2	CASSILAGADNEQFF	TGTGCCAGCAGCATACTAGCGGGAGCGGACAATGAGCAGTTCTTC
TRBJ1-1	TRBV6-1	NA	TRBD1	CASSGQGYTEAFF	TGTGCCAGCAGTGGACAGGGATACACTGAAGCTTTCTTT
TRBJ2-7	TRBV29-1	NA	NA	CSVAENNYEQYF	TGCAGCGTTGCGGAGAATAACTACGAGCAGTACTTC
TRBJ2-1	TRBV7-3	NA	TRBD2	CASSLTPSGIYNEQFF	TGTGCCAGCAGCTTAACCCCTAGCGGGATCTACAATGAGCAGTTCTTC
TRBJ2-7	TRBV10-3	NA	NA	CAISERESHEQYF	TGTGCCATCAGTGAACGGGAGTCCCACGAGCAGTACTTC
TRBJ2-1	TRBV5-5	few	TRBD2	CASSQDPSGVPNNEQFF	TGCGCCAGCAGCCAAGATCCCAGCGGGGTCCCGAACAATGAGCAGTTCTTC
TRBJ1-2	TRBV5-1	NA	NA	CASRPQLSFRTAFYGYTF	TGCGCCAGCAGGCCACAGCTCAGTTTTAGGACAGCCTTCTATGGCTACACCTTC
TRBJ2-3	TRBV15	NA	NA	CATSRPTGGTDTQYF	TGTGCCACCAGCAGACCGACTGGAGGGACAGATACGCAGTATTTT
TRBJ1-1	TRBV27	NA	NA	CASSLSRGAWGTEAFF	TGTGCCAGCAGTTTATCACGGGGGGCTTGGGGCACTGAAGCTTTCTTT
TRBJ1-1	TRBV5-1	NA	NA	CASSPKTGNTEAFF	TGCGCCAGCAGCCCCAAGACAGGTAACACTGAAGCTTTCTTT
TRBJ2-7	TRBV5-1	NA	TRBD2	CASSPRVAGGSNNDEQYF	TGCGCCAGCAGCCCCCGCGTAGCGGGAGGCTCCAATAATGACGAGCAGTACTTC
TRBJ2-3	TRBV5-4	NA	NA	CASRKAEGFPSTDTQYF	TGTGCCAGCAGAAAGGCGGAGGGGTTCCCCAGCACAGATACGCAGTATTTT
TRBJ2-3	TRBV4-2	NA	NA	CASSPGGQGPTDTQYF	TGTGCCAGCAGCCCTGGTGGGCAGGGCCCCACAGATACGCAGTATTTT
TRBJ2-3	TRBV29-1	NA	NA	CSVEASNTDTQYF	TGCAGCGTTGAGGCCTCGAACACAGATACGCAGTATTTT
TRBJ1-1	TRBV7-8	NA	NA	CASSQNTEAFF	TGTGCCAGCAGCCAGAACACTGAAGCTTTCTTT
TRBJ2-7	TRBV9	NA	TRBD1	CASSSHPTGGSYEQYF	TGTGCCAGCAGCTCCCACCCGACAGGGGGATCTTACGAGCAGTACTTC
TRBJ1-4	TRBV27	NA	NA	CASSLWGDGNEKLFF	TGTGCCAGCAGTTTATGGGGAGATGGTAATGAAAAACTGTTTTTT
TRBJ2-7	TRBV29-1	NA	NA	CSVGEGYEQYF	TGCAGCGTTGGCGAGGGCTACGAGCAGTACTTC
TRBJ1-2	TRBV6-1	few	TRBD1	CASRATGSLYGYTF	TGTGCCAGCAGGGCGACAGGGAGCCTCTATGGCTACACCTTC
TRBJ2-2	TRBV18	NA	TRBD1	CASSPLISGQGGTGELFF	TGTGCCAGCTCACCACTCATTAGTGGACAGGGCGGCACCGGGGAGCTGTTTTTT
TRBJ2-7	TRBV9	NA	TRBD2	CASSPGGGGGEQYF	TGTGCCAGCAGCCCGGGGGGGGGCGGAGGCGAGCAGTACTTC